This T cell receptor (beta chain) was sequenced for a study of beta chain features in type 1 diabetes (dated by TCRdb to the late 2010s). Concerning the study at large: Mean age, gender distribution, total cell number and subset yield did not differ between patients and healthy donors. Across all samples, about 110 million sorted cells were examined, and cell number per subset correlated strongly with RNA yield. The study compared the TCRB repertoires of sorted circulating CD4+ T cell subsets in recently diagnosed type 1 diabetes patients with those in matched healthy donors. Naive and central memory subsets were obtained from all 30 or so donors, but regulatory and stem cell-like memory subsets were isolated from only 8 patients and 8 healthy donors. Results the study describes overall, beyond this receptor: A moderate but significant shortening of TCRB CDR3 length was observed in type 1 diabetes patients in all four CD4+ subsets. Because cDNA was sequenced instead of genomic DNA, highly expressing activated cells could be over-represented, though the groups showed no difference in activation or CD3 levels. Naive, central memory and regulatory TCRB repertoires appeared to be more alike among patients than among healthy donors. At VDJ recombination sites, type 1 diabetes patients had fewer insertions and more deleted nucleotides, which implies abnormalities in thymic rearrangement. HLA sub-analyses involved small numbers of individuals, so any influence of HLA type on TCRB rearrangement remained unresolved. Shorter templates might have been favored by PCR, but patient and control samples were amplified and corrected together, so both groups would have been affected equally by any skew.

Each donor gave one peripheral blood draw, roughly 0.12 L on average, collected into heparinised tubes. Using a panel that included CD45RO, CCR7, CD25, CD127, CD95 and CD27, naive, central memory, regulatory and stem cell-like memory CD4+ T cells were sorted on a BD FACSAria II. Purity was above 95% for every sorted population. Right away, PBMCs were isolated by Lymphoprep density gradient centrifugation and were stained directly, with no culture step. So that batch effects would be minimized, each experiment stained and sorted samples in pairs, pairing one healthy donor with one patient. The High Capacity cDNA Reverse Transcription Kit was used to reverse transcribe all of the isolated RNA, meaning that expressed TCRB transcripts were what got sequenced. Deep immunoSEQ sequencing was performed on naive, central memory and regulatory T cell samples, with an average of about 4 million total reads per sample. Sorted cells were lysed in RLT buffer and RNA was extracted with DNase-treated RNeasy Micro or Mini kits, depending on cell number. Each cell subset was processed separately to prevent cross-contamination, with patient and healthy donor samples processed together. The immunoSEQ multiplex PCR was used to amplify TCRB sequences from cDNA, generating 87-bp fragments that spanned the CDR3 region. Sequencing of the amplicons was done on the Illumina HiSeq platform. The original pipeline was this. Synthetic template baselines were used to correct PCR bias computationally, reads within Hamming distance 2 were collapsed, and singletons that could not be merged were discarded. Reads were aligned against IMGT so that V, D and J genes, CDR3 length and insertions or deletions at six rearrangement sites could be assigned. Within each subset, clonotype counts were normalized to the number of sorted cells before true diversity and Gini coefficients were calculated with the tcR R package. The overlap coefficient, calculated on TCRB nucleotide sequences, was used to measure repertoire sharing. Out-of-frame TCRB sequences from naive cells were analyzed as a proxy for the pre-selection repertoire. This is the immuneACCESS table as TCRdb keeps it, with only in-frame sequences that have V and J called. A part of the clones is gone; compared with another copy, unresolved V genes explain less than half, and the rest is unexplained. That table gives V, J and clone size, and the DNA gave D and trimming. The sample contains 900,000 or so clones, under 20% of them found a single time. The ten largest clonotypes hold about 0.02% of the sample.

From the cysteine through the phenylalanine, the CDR3 covers 16 amino acids. The sequence is cut down to CDR3 DNA, 48 bases in frame from base 1. The junction shows trimming of 0 bases on V and 4 bases on J, plus 13 bases between the germline ends. CDR1 and CDR2 (SGHRS, YFSETQ) derive from the germline V gene. This clone was counted only a few times. Its antigen target is currently unknown. It has no much larger one-base neighbor in the sample; base qualities were not kept. The source of this sequence is a woman younger than 30 in good health. Source material: naive CD4+ T cells from blood. Sample cell subset or site, as interpreted from the label and publication: true naive CD4+ T cells. The receptor chain draws on TRBV5-1 and TRBJ2-2; the D gene is possibly TRBD2, with 5 bases matching. The CDR3 region: CASSLAPGSATGELFF. The bases are TGCGCCAGCAGCTTGGCGCCGGGGAGCGCCACCGGGGAGCTGTTTTTT. The full variable domain, completed from the reference TRBV5-1 and TRBJ2-2 proteins outside the CDR3, reads KAGVTQTPRYLIKTRGQQVTLSCSPISGHRSVSWYQQTPGQGLQFLFEYFSETQRNKGNFPGRFSGRQFSNSRSEMNVSTLELGDSALYLCASSLAPGSATGELFFGEGSRLTVL.